This paragraph covers one TCR beta chain sequence. Its antigen is unknown. A much larger clone sits a single nucleotide away, making a read error possible. This record comes from a study of T cells after yellow fever vaccination. Study-wide background: Fractions low in cell number were prepared with SMART-Seq v4 Ultra Low Input. The study's findings and limits: At 95% to 97% for CD4 and approximately 89% for CD8, most primary-vaccination clones showed up again after the booster.

The germline gives CDR1 SEHNR, CDR2 FQNEAQ (reference sequence). CDR3 length equals 13 residues. V lost 0 bases and J 2 bases, leaving 5 bases between the germline ends. TCR cDNA was made by 5'RACE template switching, adding a universal primer site and UMIs. TCRdb recomputed calls from the 5' RACE reads with MiXCR, one row per CDR3 protein. The sample records approximately 580,000 distinct CDR3 sequences, about 17% being singletons. Sample: PBMCs, taken 5 to 6 days after the first yellow fever vaccination. The source is a man between 18 and 35 years old who received the YFV17D yellow fever vaccine. This chain uses TRBV7-9 with TRBJ2-7; D unclear. Written as DNA, the CDR3 is TGTGCCAGCAGCTTAGCGACGACCTACGAGCAGTACTTC. Protein: CASSLATTYEQYF.